Each of the 11 T cell receptor beta chains below was sequenced from the same sample in a study of T cell responses to AZD1222 COVID-19 vaccine. Only in-frame clones appear in the TCRdb table, and some are missing; sequencing was by immunoSEQ multiplex PCR. The data show approximately 120,000 clones, about 90% seen once. Specimen: peripheral blood, collected on day 0 of AZD1222 vaccination. These receptors originate from an adult in good health.

The chain employs TRBV11-2 and TRBJ1-1, with unresolved D. Germline CDR1 is SGHAT and CDR2 is FQNNGV. This CDR3 has 14 residues. The V end lost 4 bases, the J end lost 5 bases, and 14 bases lay between the germline ends. Here the CDR3 DNA reads TGTGCCAGCAGCTCAAGGACGGGGAAAACTGAAGCTTTCTTT. Amino acid sequence: CASSSRTGKTEAFF.

CDR3 in DNA: TGTGCCAGCAGCTTGTTCGGCTACGAGCAGTACTTC. Encoded protein: CASSLFGYEQYF. The chain couples TRBV5-6 to TRBJ2-7, with D unclear. Trimming pared 1 base from V and 3 bases from J, leaving 5 bases between. The CDR3 sequence is 12 residues long. The germline V gene encodes CDR1 SGHDT and CDR2 YYEEEE.

This chain links TRBV29-1 with TRBJ2-3; a weak D match, TRBD1 (5 bases). Germline assignment: CDR1 SQVTM and CDR2 ANQGSEA. With 4 bases removed from V and 2 bases from J, the gap between germline ends came to 16 bases. The CDR3 extends over 15 amino acids. CDR3 DNA: TGCAGCGTTGTTGGTATAGGGGTTCACACAGATACGCAGTATTTT. This gives the protein CSVVGIGVHTDTQYF.

The rearrangement uses TRBV6-2 or TRBV6-3 and TRBJ2-7; TRBD1 might be the D (6 bases). With 3 bases removed from V and 7 bases from J, the gap between germline ends came to 16 bases. The CDR3 consists of 14 residues. Looked up from germline, CDR1 is MNHEY and CDR2 is SVGEGT. The CDR3 sequence: CASSYLGQTSEQYF. The CDR3 DNA reads as TGTGCCAGCAGTTATTTAGGACAGACCTCGGAGCAGTACTTC.

This clone was detected only a few times. The V and J genes are TRBV4-3 and TRBJ2-1; TRBD2 aligns across 13 bases. V was clipped by 0 bases and J by 6 bases; unmatched bases: 8. The germline CDR1 and CDR2 sequences are LGHNA and YSLEER. The CDR3 is 18 amino acids. The DNA of the CDR3 is TGCGCCAGCAGCCAAGATATAGGACTAGCGGGGGAGACCAATGAGCAGTTCTTC. Protein sequence: CASSQDIGLAGETNEQFF.

The V and J genes are TRBV6-5 and TRBJ2-1; a possible D gene is TRBD2 (5 bases). The V gene lost 5 bases and the J gene lost 10 bases, with 9 bases spanning the gap. The CDR3 runs 11 residues. The germline V gene has CDR1 MNHEY and CDR2 SVGAGI. CDR3 coding DNA: TGTGCCAGCAGTCCGGGGAAGGAGCAGTTCTTC. Protein sequence: CASSPGKEQFF.

The rearrangement links TRBV2 to TRBJ1-5, with D hard to call. Trimming removed 7 bases at V and 0 bases at J, with 10 bases between. The CDR3 runs to 14 residues. Germline CDR1 is SNHLY and CDR2 is FYNNEI. CDR3 sequence (DNA): TGTGCCAGCATGAGGGATCATAGCAATCAGCCCCAGCATTTT. It yields the protein CASMRDHSNQPQHF.

V usage is TRBV24-1 and J usage is TRBJ2-7; no firm D call. From germline, CDR1 is KGHDR and CDR2 SFDVKD. The CDR3 covers 12 residues. Trimming left V 1 base short and J 3 bases short, with 3 bases between. The CDR3 here is CATSDFGYEQYF. The CDR3 DNA follows: TGTGCCACCAGTGATTTCGGCTACGAGCAGTACTTC.

The chain joins TRBV11-2 to TRBJ2-3, with D perhaps matching TRBD2 (6 bases). Deletions cut 4 bases from V and 2 bases from J, with 13 bases between. Per germline, CDR1 SGHAT and CDR2 FQNNGV. The CDR3 consists of 15 residues. For the CDR3, the DNA is TGTGCCAGCAGCTCCCCACGGGGGATCACAGATACGCAGTATTTT. This codes for CASSSPRGITDTQYF.

V is TRBV28 and J is TRBJ2-7; either TRBD1 or TRBD2 may fit D (5 bases each). Germline V gives CDR1 MDHEN, CDR2 SYDVKM. The V end lost 7 bases, the J end lost 2 bases, and 15 bases lay between the germline ends. This CDR3 is built from 14 residues. The DNA for the CDR3 is TGTGCCAGCATCCCCCCGGGGCGTCCCTACGAGCAGTACTTC. It is translated as CASIPPGRPYEQYF.

The gene calls are TRBV6-2 or TRBV6-3 and TRBJ2-7; unclear D gene. CDR1 and CDR2 (germline): MNHEY, SVGEGT. V shed 5 bases and J shed 6 bases, with 20 bases lying between them. The CDR3 loop spans 15 amino acids. The CDR3 protein is CASSTRTSSAPEQYF. The DNA of the CDR3 is TGTGCCAGCAGTACCCGGACCTCCTCCGCCCCCGAGCAGTACTTC.